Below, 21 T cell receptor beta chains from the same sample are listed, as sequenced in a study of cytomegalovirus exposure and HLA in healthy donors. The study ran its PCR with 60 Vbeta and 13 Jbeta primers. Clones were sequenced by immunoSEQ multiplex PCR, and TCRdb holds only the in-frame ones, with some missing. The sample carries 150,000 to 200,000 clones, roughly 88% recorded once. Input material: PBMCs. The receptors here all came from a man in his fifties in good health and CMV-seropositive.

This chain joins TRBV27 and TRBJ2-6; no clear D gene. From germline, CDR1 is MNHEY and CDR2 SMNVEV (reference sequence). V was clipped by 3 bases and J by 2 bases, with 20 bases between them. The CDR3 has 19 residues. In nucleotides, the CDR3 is TGTGCCAGCAGTTTCACCCCCTTTCAGGTGGTGGCTGGGGCCAACGTCCTGACTTTC. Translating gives CASSFTPFQVVAGANVLTF. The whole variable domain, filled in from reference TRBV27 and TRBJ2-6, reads EAQVTQNPRYLITVTGKKLTVTCSQNMNHEYMSWYRQDPGLGLRQIYYSMNVEVTDKGDVPEGYKVSRKEKRNFPLILESPSPNQTSLYFCASSFTPFQVVAGANVLTFGAGSRLTVL.

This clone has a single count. The CDR3 sequence is CASSLTSGGTRETQYF. The CDR3 DNA reads TGTGCCAGCAGCCTGACTAGCGGGGGTACCCGGGAGACCCAGTACTTC. V usage is TRBV5-6 and J usage is TRBJ2-5; 12 bases are shared with TRBD2. Losses at the gene ends were 4 bases for V and 5 bases for J; bases not matched to a gene: 9. This CDR3 contains 16 residues. Per germline, CDR1 SGHDT and CDR2 YYEEEE.

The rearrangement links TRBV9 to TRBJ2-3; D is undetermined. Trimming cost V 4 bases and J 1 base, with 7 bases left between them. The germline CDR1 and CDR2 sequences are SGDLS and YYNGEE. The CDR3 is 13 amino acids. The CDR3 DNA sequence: TGTGCCAGCAGCCTAGGGCGCACAGATACGCAGTATTTT. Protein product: CASSLGRTDTQYF.

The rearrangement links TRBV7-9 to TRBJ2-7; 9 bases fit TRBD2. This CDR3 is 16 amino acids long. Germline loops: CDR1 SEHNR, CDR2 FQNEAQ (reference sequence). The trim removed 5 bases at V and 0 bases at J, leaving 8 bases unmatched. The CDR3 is CASSKLAGSSSYEQYV. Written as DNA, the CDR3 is TGTGCCAGCAGCAAACTAGCGGGTTCCAGCTCCTACGAGCAGTACGTC.

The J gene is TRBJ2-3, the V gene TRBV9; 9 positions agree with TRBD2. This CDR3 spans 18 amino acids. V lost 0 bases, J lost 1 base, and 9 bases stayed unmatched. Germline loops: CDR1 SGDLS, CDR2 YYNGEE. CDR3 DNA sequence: TGTGCCAGCAGCGTAGGGGTGGCTAGCGGGACCCGCACAGATACGCAGTATTTT. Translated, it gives CASSVGVASGTRTDTQYF.

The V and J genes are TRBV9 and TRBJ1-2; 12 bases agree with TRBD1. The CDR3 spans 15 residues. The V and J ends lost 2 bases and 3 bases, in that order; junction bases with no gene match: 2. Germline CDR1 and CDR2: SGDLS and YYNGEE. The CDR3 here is CASSVGTGGDYGYTF. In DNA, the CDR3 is TGTGCCAGCAGCGTCGGGACAGGGGGCGACTATGGCTACACCTTC. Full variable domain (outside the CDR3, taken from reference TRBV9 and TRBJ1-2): DSGVTQTPKHLITATGQRVTLRCSPRSGDLSVYWYQQSLDQGLQFLIQYYNGEERAKGNILERFSAQQFPDLHSELNLSSLELGDSALYFCASSVGTGGDYGYTFGSGTRLTVV.

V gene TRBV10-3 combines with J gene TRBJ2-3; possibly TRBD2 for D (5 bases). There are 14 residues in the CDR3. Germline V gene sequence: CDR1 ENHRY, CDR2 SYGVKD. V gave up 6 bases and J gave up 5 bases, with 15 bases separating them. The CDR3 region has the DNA TGTGCCATCAGGGAAGAGGGTTCAAGAGATACGCAGTATTTT. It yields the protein CAIREEGSRDTQYF.

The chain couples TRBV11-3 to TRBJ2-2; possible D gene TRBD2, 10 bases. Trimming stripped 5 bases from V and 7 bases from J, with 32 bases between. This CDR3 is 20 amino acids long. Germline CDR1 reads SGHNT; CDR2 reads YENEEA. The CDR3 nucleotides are TGTGCCAGCAGCCCCTGGGACAGGGAAGCACTAGCGGGGCCGTTCGGGGAGCTGTTTTTT. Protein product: CASSPWDREALAGPFGELFF.

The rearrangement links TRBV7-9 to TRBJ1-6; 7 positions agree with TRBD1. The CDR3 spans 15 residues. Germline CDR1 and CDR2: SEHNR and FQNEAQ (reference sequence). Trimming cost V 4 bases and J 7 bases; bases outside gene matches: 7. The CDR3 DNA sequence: TGTGCCAGCAGCTCACTGGACAGGCCCAATTCACCCCTCCACTTT. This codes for CASSSLDRPNSPLHF.

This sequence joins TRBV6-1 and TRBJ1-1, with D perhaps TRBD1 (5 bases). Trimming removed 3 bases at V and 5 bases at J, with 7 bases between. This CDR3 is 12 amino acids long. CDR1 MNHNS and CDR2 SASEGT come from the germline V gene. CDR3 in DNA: TGTGCCAGCAGTGAGAAGGGGACTGAAGCTTTCTTT. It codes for CASSEKGTEAFF.

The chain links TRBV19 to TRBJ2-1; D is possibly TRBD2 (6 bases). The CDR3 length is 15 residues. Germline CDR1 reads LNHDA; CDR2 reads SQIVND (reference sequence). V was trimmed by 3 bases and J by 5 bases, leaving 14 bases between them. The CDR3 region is CASSILRDFHNEQFF. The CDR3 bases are TGTGCCAGTAGTATCCTCCGGGACTTCCACAATGAGCAGTTCTTC.

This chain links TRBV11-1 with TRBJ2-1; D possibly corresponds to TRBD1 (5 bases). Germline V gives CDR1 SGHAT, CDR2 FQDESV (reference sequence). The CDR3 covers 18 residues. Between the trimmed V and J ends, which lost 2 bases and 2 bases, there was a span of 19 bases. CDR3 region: CASSLPSTGLGTYNEQFF. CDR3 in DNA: TGTGCCAGCAGCTTACCAAGCACAGGTTTGGGAACCTACAATGAGCAGTTCTTC.

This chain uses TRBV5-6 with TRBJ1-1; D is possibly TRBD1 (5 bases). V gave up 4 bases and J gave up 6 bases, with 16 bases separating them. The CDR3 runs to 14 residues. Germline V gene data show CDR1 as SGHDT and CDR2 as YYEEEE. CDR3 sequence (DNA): TGTGCCAGCAGCCCCTTGGCAGGAGGGGCTGAAGCTTTCTTT. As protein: CASSPLAGGAEAFF.

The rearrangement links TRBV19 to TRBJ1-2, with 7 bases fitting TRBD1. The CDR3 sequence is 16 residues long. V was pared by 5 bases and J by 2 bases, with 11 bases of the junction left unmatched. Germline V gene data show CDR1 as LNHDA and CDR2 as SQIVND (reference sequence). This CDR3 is CASSEGATGRNYGYTF. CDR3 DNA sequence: TGTGCCAGTAGTGAAGGGGCGACAGGGCGGAACTATGGCTACACCTTC. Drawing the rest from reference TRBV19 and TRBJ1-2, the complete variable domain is DGGITQSPKYLFRKEGQNVTLSCEQNLNHDAMYWYRQDPGQGLRLIYYSQIVNDFQKGDIAEGYSVSREKKESFPLTVTSAQKNPTAFYLCASSEGATGRNYGYTFGSGTRLTVV.

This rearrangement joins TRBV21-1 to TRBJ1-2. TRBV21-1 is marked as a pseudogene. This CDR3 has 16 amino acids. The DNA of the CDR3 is TGTGCCAGCAATTGGGAGGGTTGCCCTTTTAGCTATGGCTACACCTTC. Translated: CASNWEGCPFSYGYTF.

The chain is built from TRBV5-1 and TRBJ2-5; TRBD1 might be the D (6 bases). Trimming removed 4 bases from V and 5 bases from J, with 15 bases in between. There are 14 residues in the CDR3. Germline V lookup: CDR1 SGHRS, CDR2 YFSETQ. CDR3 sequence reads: CASSPPGDGETQYF. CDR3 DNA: TGCGCCAGCAGCCCCCCAGGGGATGGCGAGACCCAGTACTTC.

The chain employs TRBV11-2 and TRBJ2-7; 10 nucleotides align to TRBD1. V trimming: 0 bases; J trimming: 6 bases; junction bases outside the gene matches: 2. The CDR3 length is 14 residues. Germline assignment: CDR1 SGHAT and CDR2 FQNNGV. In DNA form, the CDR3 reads TGTGCCAGCAGCTTAGATTGGACAGGGGGCGAGCAGTACTTC. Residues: CASSLDWTGGEQYF.

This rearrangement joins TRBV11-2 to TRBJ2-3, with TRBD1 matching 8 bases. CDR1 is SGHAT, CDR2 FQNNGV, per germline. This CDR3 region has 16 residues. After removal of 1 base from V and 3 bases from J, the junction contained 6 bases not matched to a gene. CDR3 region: CASSLVGRGLTDTQYF. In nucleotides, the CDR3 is TGTGCCAGCAGCTTAGTTGGCAGGGGGCTTACAGATACGCAGTATTTT.

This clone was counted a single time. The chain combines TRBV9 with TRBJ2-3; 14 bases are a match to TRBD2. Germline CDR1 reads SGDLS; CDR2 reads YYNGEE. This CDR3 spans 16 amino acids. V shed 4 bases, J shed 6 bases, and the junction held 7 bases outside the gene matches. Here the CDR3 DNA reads TGTGCCAGCAGCCCGGGACTAGCGGGGGAGTTGGATACGCAGTATTTT. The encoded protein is CASSPGLAGELDTQYF.

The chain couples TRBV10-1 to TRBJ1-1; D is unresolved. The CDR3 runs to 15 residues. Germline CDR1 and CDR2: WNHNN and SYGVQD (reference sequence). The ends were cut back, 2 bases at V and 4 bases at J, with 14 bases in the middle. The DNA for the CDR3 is TGCGCCAGCAGTGAGCCAAGACAAAAGATCACTGAAGCTTTCTTT. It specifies CASSEPRQKITEAFF.

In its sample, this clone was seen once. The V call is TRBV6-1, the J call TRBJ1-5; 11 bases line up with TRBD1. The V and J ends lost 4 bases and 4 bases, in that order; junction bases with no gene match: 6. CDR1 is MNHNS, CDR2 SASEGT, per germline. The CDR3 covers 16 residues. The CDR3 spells CASSARDRGENQPQHF. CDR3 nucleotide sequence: TGTGCCAGCAGTGCCCGGGACAGGGGGGAGAATCAGCCCCAGCATTTT.